This T cell receptor (beta chain) was sequenced in a study of human T cells and chemical hapten exposure. The wider study: Patients, largely female, had alopecia areata, totalis or universalis. Study-wide results and caveats: Donors in the study had alopecia, meaning their immune response may differ from healthy people's.

Using its own MiXCR run on the RACE reads, TCRdb lists one record per CDR3 protein. The sample consists of fewer than 95,000 distinct CDR3 sequences, 8% to 13% of them appearing once. The germline gives CDR1 SEHNR, CDR2 FQNEAQ (reference sequence). The length of the CDR3 is 12 residues. V lost 7 bases to trimming and J lost 0 bases, with 7 bases between them. Points on this clonotype: Its matching antigen is unknown.

This sample's time point: patch test 2, 6 weeks after DPC sensitization. Treatment reported: therapeutic diphenylcyclopropenone sensitization with weekly scalp DPC. The sample here was whole blood, taken in connection with sensitization to the hapten diphenylcyclopropenone (DPC). The origin of this receptor is a man aged 35-49 years with alopecia areata. Some clones in this sample may be carry-over from other donors' samples. The chain is built from TRBV7-9 and TRBJ2-7; no reliable D call. The chain's CDR3 is CASIRSSYEQYV. CDR3 in DNA: TGTGCCAGCATCAGGAGCTCCTACGAGCAGTACGTC.